These T cell receptor beta chains were read from a single sample in a study of CD8 T cells in ankylosing spondylitis. Using its own MiXCR run on the 5' RACE reads, TCRdb lists one record per CDR3 protein. This sample has 700,000 to 850,000 distinct CDR3 sequences, with roughly 10% found just once. Sequencing was performed on blood, either unsorted or a sorted T cell fraction (not recorded which). These receptors came from a male donor with ankylosing spondylitis. Each CDR3 is given with its conserved first and last residue. The D gene is left open where the match is weak. Rows give clone size only sometimes, using once, few, many, or a class for an expanded clone.

v_call	j_call	clone_size	d_call	cdr3_nt	cdr3_aa
TRBV20-1	TRBJ2-7	few	-	TGCAGTGTTAAGGACCGTTCCTACGAGCAGTACTTC	CSVKDRSYEQYF
TRBV4-3	TRBJ1-5	few	-	TGCGCCAGCAGCCAAGAAGTCCAGGGGAGAGATCAGCCCCAGCATTTT	CASSQEVQGRDQPQHF
TRBV20-1	TRBJ2-3	-	-	TGCAGTGCTATCAAGGGTTTTACAGATACGCAGTATTTT	CSAIKGFTDTQYF
TRBV29-1	TRBJ2-5	-	-	TGCAGCGTTGGCCTAGCAGACTCCGCTGCAGGGACCCAGTACTTC	CSVGLADSAAGTQYF
TRBV5-1	TRBJ1-4	many	-	TGCGCCAGCAGCTTACGGCGTAACGATAATGAAAAACTGTTTTTT	CASSLRRNDNEKLFF
TRBV9	TRBJ2-2	-	-	TGTGCCAGCAGCGTTGGTCCCCGGACAGCGAACACCGGGGAGCTGTTTTTT	CASSVGPRTANTGELFF
TRBV10-3	TRBJ1-2	few	-	TGTGCCATCACCCGACAGAGCGGGGGCGGCTACACCTTC	CAITRQSGGGYTF
TRBV11-2	TRBJ2-1	few	TRBD1	TGTGCCAGCAGCCGAGCCGGGGACAGGGATTATGAGCAGTTCTTC	CASSRAGDRDYEQFF
TRBV20-1	TRBJ2-1	few	TRBD2	TGCAGTGGTAAAGGGTGGGAGGGCCGCAATGAGCAGTTCTTC	CSGKGWEGRNEQFF
TRBV7-8	TRBJ2-1	few	TRBD2	TGTGCCAGCAGCTCACCCGGGACTAGCGGGAACAATGAGCAGTTCTTC	CASSSPGTSGNNEQFF
TRBV7-2	TRBJ2-7	-	-	TGTGCCAGCAGCTTAGTAGGGACACTCTCCTACGAGCAGTACTTC	CASSLVGTLSYEQYF
TRBV20-1	TRBJ2-5	many	-	TGCAGTGCTAGAGGGATGGGAGACGAGACCCAGTACTTC	CSARGMGDETQYF
TRBV18	TRBJ1-5	-	-	TGTGCCAGCTCAGGCCTCGATAGCAATCAGCCCCAGCATTTT	CASSGLDSNQPQHF
TRBV6-5	TRBJ2-3	-	-	TGTGCCAGCAGTTATAGGACAGCTGGCACAGATACGCAGTATTTT	CASSYRTAGTDTQYF
TRBV4-3	TRBJ2-3	few	TRBD2	TGCGCCAGCAGCCAACAAGCGGGAGGGTCAGATACGCAGTATTTT	CASSQQAGGSDTQYF